In this sample, the clone carrying this TCR beta chain turned up a few times. Its antigen is not identified. Every bit of the isolated RNA underwent reverse transcription, so sequencing read expressed TCRB transcripts. Data came from immunoSEQ multiplex PCR; TCRdb stores just in-frame clones and leaves some out. The table lists around 250,000 clones, about 14% of them singletons. The data derive from a study of beta chain features in type 1 diabetes. Findings and limits, study-wide: The VDJ junctions of type 1 diabetes patients carried fewer insertions and more deletions.

This CDR3 comprises 15 residues. With V trimmed by 8 bases and J by 8 bases, 13 bases remained unmatched. The germline V gene has CDR1 MNHEY and CDR2 SVGAGI. The chain combines TRBV6-5 with TRBJ2-1, with 9 nucleotides matching TRBD1. Sequencing was done on a sample of naive CD4+ T cells from blood. The receptor was derived from a woman in her forties in good health. The DNA of the CDR3 is TGTGCCAGCGCCACCCGGGACAGGGATGTGTATGAGCAGTTCTTC. It specifies CASATRDRDVYEQFF.